These 27 T cell receptor beta chains were all obtained from the same sample, sequenced in a study of regulatory dendritic cells for organ transplantation. The assay was immunoSEQ multiplex PCR, and TCRdb's table has in-frame clones only and misses some. The profile shows 25,000 to 35,000 clones, 75% to 80% of them singletons. Sequencing was carried out using memory CD4+ T cells from blood. As to subset: CD45RO+ memory T cells. These receptors all stem from a human donor in good health.

Written as DNA, the CDR3 is TGTGCCAGCAGCCGACCCACTAGCGGGTTTGAGCAGTTCTTC. Amino acid sequence: CASSRPTSGFEQFF. This chain joins TRBV7-2 and TRBJ2-1; TRBD2 aligns across 9 bases. CDR1 SGHTA and CDR2 FQGNSA come from the germline V gene. V gave up 5 bases and J gave up 9 bases; unmatched junction bases: 8. This CDR3 is built from 14 residues. The full variable domain, in which reference TRBV7-2 and TRBJ2-1 provide the parts outside the CDR3, is GAGVSQSPSNKVTEKGKDVELRCDPISGHTALYWYRQSLGQGLEFLIYFQGNSAPDKSGLPSDRFSAERTGGSVSTLTIQRTQQEDSAVYLCASSRPTSGFEQFFGPGTRLTVL.

The rearrangement links TRBV30 to TRBJ2-1; either TRBD1 or TRBD2 may fit D (5 bases each). The V end lost 2 bases, the J end lost 4 bases, and 9 bases lay between the germline ends. Per the germline V gene, CDR1 is GTSNPN and CDR2 is SVGIG (reference sequence). The length of the CDR3 is 13 residues. The CDR3 DNA follows: TGTGCCTGGAGTCCGGGACGGTACAATGAGCAGTTCTTC. It encodes CAWSPGRYNEQFF.

As concerns this clone: At the DNA level, this CDR3 is encoded by other sequences in the same sample as well. The chain links TRBV11-2 to TRBJ1-4; 7 bases are a match to TRBD1. Germline CDR1 SGHAT, CDR2 FQNNGV. Unmatched junction bases numbered 2, after V lost 5 bases and J lost 8 bases. This CDR3 has 12 residues. The CDR3 protein is CASSRQGEKLFF. The CDR3 region has the DNA TGTGCCAGCAGCCGACAGGGAGAAAAACTGTTTTTT.

The genes are TRBV28 and TRBJ1-5, with a possible D match to TRBD1 (5 bases). This CDR3 has 13 residues. Germline lookup yields CDR1 MDHEN and CDR2 SYDVKM. The CDR3 protein is CAAARGSNQPQHF. CDR3 sequence (DNA): TGTGCGGCAGCGCGGGGGAGCAATCAGCCCCAGCATTTT.

This rearrangement joins TRBV29-1 to TRBJ2-1; D might be TRBD1 (5 bases). CDR1 SQVTM and CDR2 ANQGSEA come from the germline V gene. Trimming pared 4 bases from V and 6 bases from J, leaving 13 bases between. The CDR3 runs to 13 residues. As DNA, the CDR3 is TGCAGCGTTGGTAGGGGTTCAGGCAATGAGCAGTTCTTC. It yields the protein CSVGRGSGNEQFF.

The chain couples TRBV4-1 to TRBJ1-5, with 7 bases matching TRBD1. The trim removed 0 bases at V and 9 bases at J, leaving 20 bases unmatched. CDR3 size: 19 residues. The germline V gene has CDR1 MGHRA and CDR2 YSYEKL. The CDR3 loop reads CASSQDSSQRGGGRGPQHF. DNA for the CDR3: TGCGCCAGCAGCCAAGATTCATCCCAGAGAGGGGGCGGGAGGGGGCCCCAGCATTTT.

The V call is TRBV15, the J call TRBJ2-7; no firm D call. CDR1 is LNHNV and CDR2 is YYDKDF in the germline V gene (reference sequence). The CDR3 length is 12 residues. V gave up 0 bases and J gave up 3 bases, with 3 bases separating them. CDR3: CATSRDGYEQYF. Here the CDR3 DNA reads TGTGCCACCAGCAGAGATGGCTACGAGCAGTACTTC.

This clone has only one observation. The V call is TRBV11-3, the J call TRBJ1-1, with D possibly being TRBD1 (5 bases). Trimming cost V 0 bases and J 3 bases, with 5 bases left between them. The CDR3 is 13 residues long. Germline CDR1 and CDR2: SGHNT and YENEEA. CDR3 residues: CASSLEGHTEAFF. The CDR3 DNA is TGTGCCAGCAGCTTAGAGGGGCACACTGAAGCTTTCTTT. The entire variable domain, with the rest obtained from reference TRBV11-3 and TRBJ1-1, is as follows: EAGVVQSPRYKIIEKKQPVAFWCNPISGHNTLYWYLQNLGQGPELLIRYENEEAVDDSQLPKDRFSAERLKGVDSTLKIQPAELGDSAVYLCASSLEGHTEAFFGQGTRLTVV.

The J gene is TRBJ1-2, the V gene TRBV6-5; D is possibly TRBD1 (6 bases). V lost 5 bases and J lost 7, with 11 bases in between. Per germline, CDR1 MNHEY and CDR2 SVGAGI. This CDR3 has 12 amino acids. The CDR3 loop reads CASSPGVGGYTF. Written as DNA, the CDR3 is TGTGCCAGCAGTCCAGGGGTTGGTGGCTACACCTTC.

V is TRBV5-6 and J is TRBJ2-7; tentatively, D is TRBD1 (5 bases). Germline lookup yields CDR1 SGHDT and CDR2 YYEEEE. The CDR3 is 14 residues long. The ends were cut back, 0 bases at V and 2 bases at J, with 9 bases in the middle. The CDR3 bases are TGTGCCAGCAGCTTGGCGAGGACAACCTACGAGCAGTACTTC. Its translation: CASSLARTTYEQYF.

CDR3 sequence reads: CASSSPGQGAVYEQYF. CDR3 sequence (DNA): TGTGCCAGCAGTTCCCCCGGGCAGGGGGCTGTGTACGAGCAGTACTTC. This sequence joins TRBV28 and TRBJ2-7; 8 bases match TRBD1. V dropped 4 bases and J dropped 4; count of bases not matched to a gene: 12. Germline V gene data show CDR1 as MDHEN and CDR2 as SYDVKM. This CDR3 has 16 residues.

This clone was counted between two and nine times. The genes are TRBV6-6 and TRBJ2-2, with 10 bases identical to TRBD2. Germline lookup yields CDR1 MNHNY and CDR2 SVGAGI (reference sequence). The CDR3 extends over 16 amino acids. V shed 6 bases and J 0 bases; nucleotides not matched to a gene: 4. CDR3 coding DNA: TGTGCCAGCAGCCTGAGCGGGGGGGCGAACACCGGGGAGCTGTTTTTT. This sequence encodes CASSLSGGANTGELFF.

CDR3 nucleotides: TGTGCCAGCAGTTTTTCCGGCAGCTTTAGCACAGATACGCAGTATTTT. It encodes CASSFSGSFSTDTQYF. The genes are TRBV28 and TRBJ2-3; D uncertain. In germline, CDR1 is MDHEN, CDR2 SYDVKM. The CDR3 extends over 16 amino acids. Between the trimmed V and J ends, which lost 3 bases and 0 bases, there was a span of 13 bases.

The V and J genes are TRBV4-1 and TRBJ2-3; D gene uncertain. The V gene's germline CDR1 is MGHRA and CDR2 YSYEKL. V gave up 1 base and J gave up 0 bases, with 14 bases separating them. This CDR3 region has 17 residues. CDR3 bases: TGCGCCAGCAGCCAAGTTCCCCAGAGAACTAGCACAGATACGCAGTATTTT. This codes for CASSQVPQRTSTDTQYF.

The rearrangement uses TRBV2 and TRBJ1-1, with 7 bases lining up with TRBD1. Germline CDR1 is SNHLY and CDR2 is FYNNEI. The CDR3 is 15 amino acids. J lost 1 base, V lost 7 bases, and 9 bases had no gene match. The CDR3 sequence: CASTTTGTANTEAFF. CDR3 coding DNA: TGTGCCAGCACCACGACCGGGACAGCGAACACTGAAGCTTTCTTT.

The gene calls are TRBV6-5 and TRBJ1-6; D may be TRBD1 (6 bases). Germline lookup yields CDR1 MNHEY and CDR2 SVGAGI. The CDR3 loop spans 15 amino acids. Trimming left V 6 bases short and J 8 bases short, with 17 bases between. The CDR3 region has the DNA TGTGCCAGCAGACCCCCGGGACAACTGGATTCACCCCTCCACTTT. Residues: CASRPPGQLDSPLHF.

This chain connects TRBV28 to TRBJ2-2, with D possibly TRBD1 on 6 matching bases. Looked up from germline, CDR1 is MDHEN and CDR2 is SYDVKM. V lost 5 bases, J lost 2 bases, and 21 bases lay in between. The CDR3 contains 18 residues. The CDR3 is CASSASIHRDTNTGELFF. The CDR3 DNA is TGTGCCAGCAGTGCTTCCATACACAGGGACACAAACACCGGGGAGCTGTTTTTT.

The chain combines TRBV4-3 with TRBJ2-5; the match to TRBD2 covers 9 bases. The CDR3 covers 14 residues. With V trimmed by 4 bases and J by 4 bases, 4 bases remained unmatched. Germline CDR1 reads LGHNA; CDR2 reads YSLEER. Here the CDR3 DNA reads TGCGCCAGCAGCCTATTAGCGGGAGCAGAGACCCAGTACTTC. The encoded protein is CASSLLAGAETQYF.

This chain joins TRBV6-5 and TRBJ2-7; 7 nucleotides agree with TRBD2. V lost 6 bases, J lost 3 bases, and 5 bases stayed unmatched. The CDR3 length is 13 residues. Germline V CDR1 and CDR2: MNHEY, SVGAGI. CDR3 amino acids: CASRPGGHYEQYF. CDR3 DNA sequence: TGTGCCAGCAGGCCGGGAGGCCACTACGAGCAGTACTTC.

The gene calls are TRBV9 and TRBJ2-2; D may be TRBD2 (5 bases). The CDR3 extends over 16 amino acids. Trimming took off 0 bases at V and 6 bases at J, with 15 bases between the two ends. Germline-derived CDR1 and CDR2 are SGDLS and YYNGEE. CDR3 region: CASSVVATSVSGELFF. CDR3 nucleotides: TGTGCCAGCAGCGTAGTAGCGACCTCGGTGTCCGGGGAGCTGTTTTTT.

The rearrangement joins TRBV9 to TRBJ2-3, with TRBD2 matching over 10 bases. In germline, CDR1 is SGDLS, CDR2 YYNGEE. The CDR3 consists of 16 residues. Unmatched junction bases numbered 5, after V lost 4 bases and J lost 0 bases. In DNA form, the CDR3 reads TGTGCCAGCAGCTCAATAGCGGGAGGCAGCACAGATACGCAGTATTTT. It codes for CASSSIAGGSTDTQYF.

The rearrangement uses TRBV29-1 and TRBJ2-1; tentatively, D is TRBD1 (6 bases). The ends were cut back, 4 bases at V and 9 bases at J, with 13 bases in the middle. CDR1 is SQVTM, CDR2 ANQGSEA, per germline. This CDR3 has 12 amino acids. This CDR3 is CSVAQGSSEQFF. DNA of the CDR3: TGCAGCGTTGCGCAGGGGAGTAGTGAGCAGTTCTTC.

The V gene is TRBV7-9, the J gene TRBJ2-5; D is ambiguous. The V end was cut by 7 bases, the J end by 4 bases, with 22 bases between. CDR3 size: 16 residues. Germline-derived CDR1 and CDR2 are SEHNR and FQNEAQ (reference sequence). The CDR3 sequence: CASTQLTRADVETQYF. In DNA, the CDR3 is TGTGCCAGCACCCAACTGACTCGGGCGGATGTAGAGACCCAGTACTTC.

The gene calls are TRBV7-9 and TRBJ2-4, with D perhaps TRBD2 (6 bases). Looked up from germline, CDR1 is SEHNR and CDR2 is FQNEAQ (reference sequence). V dropped 4 bases and J dropped 5 bases, with 12 bases sitting between them. This CDR3 is built from 14 residues. As DNA, the CDR3 is TGTGCCAGCAGCTCCTCCGGCGGGGAAAACATTCAGTACTTC. It codes for CASSSSGGENIQYF. The complete variable domain, with remaining parts taken from reference TRBV7-9 and TRBJ2-4, reads DTGVSQNPRHKITKRGQNVTFRCDPISEHNRLYWYRQTLGQGPEFLTYFQNEAQLEKSRLLSDRFSAERPKGSFSTLEIQRTEQGDSAMYLCASSSSGGENIQYFGAGTRLSVL.

In its sample, this clone was seen a few times. The rearrangement uses TRBV7-2 and TRBJ2-6; D ambiguous. V lost 5 bases, J lost 0 bases, and 5 bases lay in between. This CDR3 has 14 amino acids. Germline lookup yields CDR1 SGHTA and CDR2 FQGNSA. The chain's CDR3 is CASSQFSGANVLTF. In DNA, the CDR3 is TGTGCCAGCAGCCAATTCTCTGGGGCCAACGTCCTGACTTTC.

The chain carries TRBV5-1 and TRBJ2-2, with TRBD2 matching over 11 bases. V shed 3 bases and J 3 bases; nucleotides not matched to a gene: 10. The CDR3 spans 18 residues. From germline, CDR1 is SGHRS and CDR2 YFSETQ. The CDR3 loop is CASSSSRLAGNHTGELFF. As DNA, the CDR3 is TGCGCCAGCAGCTCATCCCGACTAGCGGGAAACCACACCGGGGAGCTGTTTTTT.

CDR3 DNA: TGCGCCAGCAGCCAAGGGTTAAGCGGGGGAGCTTACAATGAGCAGTTCTTC. The encoded protein is CASSQGLSGGAYNEQFF. The chain employs TRBV4-3 and TRBJ2-1, with 8 bases aligning to TRBD2. Per the germline V gene, CDR1 is LGHNA and CDR2 is YSLEER. V was clipped by 1 base and J by 4 bases; unmatched bases: 9. The CDR3 contains 17 residues.